This passage covers 11 T cell receptor beta chains from one sample sequenced in a study of T cells in Graves' hyperthyroidism and ophthalmopathy. Amplification targeted TCR beta CDR3 regions from RNA transcripts. With the HTBI primer set, the TCR CDR3 went through a first round of RT-PCR. MiXCR, applied by TCRdb to the multiplex PCR reads, yields one record per CDR3 protein. This table holds more than 500,000 distinct CDR3 sequences, 15% to 20% found once. Sequenced: blood. The receptors shown here come from a woman in her 30s with Graves' hyperthyroidism.

The chain recombines TRBV11-2 with TRBJ2-4; 10 bases agree with TRBD2. Germline lookup yields CDR1 SGHAT and CDR2 FQNNGV. This CDR3 has 16 residues. V lost 5 bases and J lost 0; bases outside the gene matches: 4. CDR3 nucleotide sequence: TGTGCCAGCAGCCGGACTAGCGGTCTAGCCAAAAACATTCAGTACTTC. It translates to CASSRTSGLAKNIQYF.

The table lists this clonotype with many counts. The CDR3 loop reads CASRVGGTADTQYF. In DNA form, the CDR3 reads TGTGCCAGCAGGGTTGGAGGGACAGCAGATACGCAGTATTTT. V gene TRBV2 combines with J gene TRBJ2-3, with a tentative D call TRBD1 (7 bases). V was trimmed by 6 bases and J by 4 bases, leaving 14 bases between them. This CDR3 has 14 amino acids. CDR1 and CDR2 (germline): SNHLY, FYNNEI.

Ten or more counts support this clonotype. The gene calls are TRBV2 and TRBJ2-5; 8 bases are a match to TRBD1. V trimming: 7 bases; J trimming: 5 bases; junction bases outside the gene matches: 6. CDR1 and CDR2 from the germline V gene are SNHLY and FYNNEI. The CDR3 consists of 13 residues. The CDR3 DNA reads TGTGCCAGCAATACAGGGGGTCGGGAGACCCAGTACTTC. Its protein is CASNTGGRETQYF.

The table lists this clonotype with many counts. The genes are TRBV20-1 and TRBJ2-1, with a weak D call TRBD1 (6 bases). The germline gives CDR1 DFQATT, CDR2 SNEGSKA (reference sequence). V was cut by 1 base and J by 7 bases, with 20 bases left in between. The CDR3 has 16 amino acids. The CDR3 is CSARGRTVTLGNEQFF. CDR3 nucleotides: TGCAGTGCTAGAGGTCGGACAGTCACCCTGGGGAATGAGCAGTTCTTC.

This clonotype has more than one count but fewer than ten. CDR3 residues: CASSFRFLGPTNTEAFF. Written as DNA, the CDR3 is TGTGCCAGCAGCTTTAGGTTTTTGGGACCGACGAACACTGAAGCTTTCTTT. The rearrangement uses TRBV5-5 and TRBJ1-1; maybe TRBD1 (5 bases). The CDR3 consists of 17 residues. Trimming took off 2 bases at V and 1 base at J, with 18 bases between the two ends. CDR1 and CDR2 (germline): SGHKS, YYEKEE (reference sequence).

The chain employs TRBV28 and TRBJ2-7, with 13 bases that match TRBD2. This CDR3 is built from 17 residues. V shed 5 bases and J 0 bases; nucleotides not matched to a gene: 7. CDR1 and CDR2 (germline): MDHEN, SYDVKM. The CDR3 protein is CASSQLAGGPFSYEQYF. CDR3 bases: TGTGCCAGCAGTCAACTAGCGGGAGGGCCCTTCTCCTACGAGCAGTACTTC. Complete variable domain (other parts from reference TRBV28 and TRBJ2-7): DVKVTQSSRYLVKRTGEKVFLECVQDMDHENMFWYRQDPGLGLRLIYFSYDVKMKEKGDIPEGYSVSREKKERFSLILESASTNQTSMYLCASSQLAGGPFSYEQYFGPGTRLTVT.

The chain is built from TRBV7-2 and TRBJ2-2, with TRBD2 as a possible D gene (6 bases). This CDR3 has 16 amino acids. Germline V CDR1 and CDR2: SGHTA, FQGNSA. The V end lost 0 bases, the J end lost 6 bases, and 14 bases lay between the germline ends. The CDR3 here is CASSLASGPNAGELFF. The CDR3, as DNA: TGTGCCAGCAGCTTAGCTAGCGGACCCAACGCCGGGGAGCTGTTTTTT. The whole variable domain, filled in from reference TRBV7-2 and TRBJ2-2, reads GAGVSQSPSNKVTEKGKDVELRCDPISGHTALYWYRQSLGQGLEFLIYFQGNSAPDKSGLPSDRFSAERTGGSVSTLTIQRTQQEDSAVYLCASSLASGPNAGELFFGEGSRLTVL.

This clonotype was recorded at least ten times. J is TRBJ1-6 and V is TRBV27; D is uncertain. V was cut by 3 bases and J by 9 bases, with 15 bases left in between. Germline lookup yields CDR1 MNHEY and CDR2 SMNVEV (reference sequence). The CDR3 is 15 residues long. DNA of the CDR3: TGTGCCAGCAGTTTGGTACTGGGGATAGGTTCACCCCTCCACTTT. It is translated as CASSLVLGIGSPLHF.

In this sample, this clonotype turned up many times. The J gene is TRBJ2-7, the V gene TRBV2; D not resolved. V dropped 5 bases and J dropped 3 bases, with 8 bases sitting between them. Germline CDR1 is SNHLY and CDR2 is FYNNEI. The CDR3 has 12 amino acids. The CDR3 DNA is TGTGCCAGCAGTTTTTACAGCTACGAGCAGTACTTC. Its protein is CASSFYSYEQYF.

This clonotype was seen many times. The V and J genes are TRBV3-1 and TRBJ2-7; maybe TRBD2 (6 bases). Trimming took off 3 bases at V and 5 bases at J, with 14 bases between the two ends. The CDR3 is 14 residues long. Germline V gene sequence: CDR1 LGHDT, CDR2 YNNKEL (reference sequence). The CDR3 region is CASSQTVWRDEQYF. CDR3 DNA sequence: TGTGCCAGCAGCCAGACCGTGTGGAGGGACGAGCAGTACTTC.

In its sample, this clonotype was seen many times. V usage is TRBV28 and J usage is TRBJ1-1; TRBD1 matches at 10 bases. J lost 1 base, V lost 8 bases, and 4 bases had no gene match. Germline V gene data show CDR1 as MDHEN and CDR2 as SYDVKM. This CDR3 is 14 amino acids long. Here the CDR3 reads CASSGTGENTEAFF. As DNA, the CDR3 is TGTGCCAGCTCGGGGACAGGGGAGAACACTGAAGCTTTCTTT.